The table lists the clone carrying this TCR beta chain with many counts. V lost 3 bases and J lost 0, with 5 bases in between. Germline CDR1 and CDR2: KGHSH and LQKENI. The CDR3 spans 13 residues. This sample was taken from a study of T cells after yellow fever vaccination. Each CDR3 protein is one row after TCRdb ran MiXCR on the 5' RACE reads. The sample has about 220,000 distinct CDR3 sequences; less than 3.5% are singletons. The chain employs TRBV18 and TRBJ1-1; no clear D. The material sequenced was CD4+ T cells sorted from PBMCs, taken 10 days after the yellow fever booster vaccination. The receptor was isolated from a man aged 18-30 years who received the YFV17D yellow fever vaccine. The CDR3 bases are TGTGCCAGCTCACCGCAGGTGAACACTGAAGCTTTCTTT. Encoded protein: CASSPQVNTEAFF.